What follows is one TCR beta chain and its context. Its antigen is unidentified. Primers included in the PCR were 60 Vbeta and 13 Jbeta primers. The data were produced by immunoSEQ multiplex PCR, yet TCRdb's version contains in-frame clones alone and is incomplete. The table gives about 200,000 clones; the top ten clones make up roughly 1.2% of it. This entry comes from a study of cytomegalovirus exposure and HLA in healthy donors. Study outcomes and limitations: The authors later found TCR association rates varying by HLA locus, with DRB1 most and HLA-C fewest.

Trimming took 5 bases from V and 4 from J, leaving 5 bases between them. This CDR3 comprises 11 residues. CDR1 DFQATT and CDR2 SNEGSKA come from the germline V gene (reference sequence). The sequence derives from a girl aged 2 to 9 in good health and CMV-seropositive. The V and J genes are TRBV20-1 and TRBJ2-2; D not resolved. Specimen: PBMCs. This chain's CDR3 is CSAHFTGELFF. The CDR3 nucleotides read TGCAGTGCTCATTTCACCGGGGAGCTGTTTTTT.